This section outlines one T cell receptor (beta chain) sequence together with its context. No antigen is known for it. This entry comes from a study of T-cell memory formation after mild COVID-19. Per germline, CDR1 DFQATT and CDR2 SNEGSKA (reference sequence). The CDR3 totals 13 residues. Trimming cost V 5 bases and J 2 bases, with 11 bases left between them. cDNA libraries for TCR alpha and TCR beta, carrying sample barcodes and UMIs, came from 5'RACE with constant-segment primers. A single record per CDR3 protein comes from TCRdb applying MiXCR to the 5' RACE reads. The sample includes around 370,000 distinct CDR3 sequences, about 21% seen only once; the top ten take roughly an eighth. General study findings and limits: Most CD4+ clones that shrank were in CM and EM, while CD8+ ones turned up in EMRA. Clones contracting across day 15 to 85 had a balanced CD4/CD8 profile; later expanding clones leaned CD4+.

Sequences were obtained from PBMCs or a T cell subset sorted from them (not recorded which). The receptor was derived from an adult woman who had mild COVID-19 (a few samples of this study predate the infection). Cell type and time point are not known. The V gene is TRBV20-1, the J gene TRBJ2-3, with a weak D call TRBD2 (5 bases). The CDR3 sequence is CSAAGITTDTQYF. The CDR3 bases are TGCAGTGCTGCCGGGATAACCACAGATACGCAGTATTTT.